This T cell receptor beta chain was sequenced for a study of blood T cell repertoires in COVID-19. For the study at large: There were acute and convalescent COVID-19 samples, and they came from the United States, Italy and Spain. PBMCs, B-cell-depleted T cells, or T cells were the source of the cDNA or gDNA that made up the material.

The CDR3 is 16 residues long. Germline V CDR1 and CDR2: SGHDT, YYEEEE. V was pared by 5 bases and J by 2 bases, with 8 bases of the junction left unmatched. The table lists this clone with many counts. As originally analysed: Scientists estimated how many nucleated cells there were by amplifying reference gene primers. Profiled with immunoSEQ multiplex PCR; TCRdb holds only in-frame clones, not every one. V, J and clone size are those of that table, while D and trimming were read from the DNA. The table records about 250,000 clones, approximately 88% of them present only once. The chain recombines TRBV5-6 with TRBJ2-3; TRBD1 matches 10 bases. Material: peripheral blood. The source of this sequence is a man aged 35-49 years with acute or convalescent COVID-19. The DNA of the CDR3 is TGTGCCAGCAGTCGAGGGACAGGGGTTTCCACAGATACGCAGTATTTT. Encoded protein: CASSRGTGVSTDTQYF. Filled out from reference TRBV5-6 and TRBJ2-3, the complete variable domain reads DAGVTQSPTHLIKTRGQQVTLRCSPKSGHDTVSWYQQALGQGPQFIFQYYEEEERQRGNFPDRFSGHQFPNYSSELNVNALLLGDSALYLCASSRGTGVSTDTQYFGPGTRLTVL.